This T cell receptor beta chain was identified during a study of T-cell memory formation after mild COVID-19. Study context: The two donors had largely donor-specific TCR clusters.

TCRdb passed the 5' RACE reads through MiXCR, listing each CDR3 protein once. The profile shows 470,000 or so distinct CDR3 sequences, about 20% of them singletons. Trimming stripped 2 bases from V and 7 bases from J, with 5 bases between. CDR3 length equals 12 residues. Germline V gene lookup returns CDR1 KGHDR and CDR2 SFDVKD. Sequencing was done on a sample of PBMCs or a T cell subset sorted from them (not recorded which). This TCR was sampled from an adult woman who had mild COVID-19 (a few samples of this study predate the infection). Cell type and time point are not known. The chain recombines TRBV24-1 with TRBJ2-1, with D unclear. The CDR3 DNA reads as TGTGCCACCAGTGATTCATTTAATGAGCAGTTCTTC. Translated, it gives CATSDSFNEQFF.